This TCR beta chain was observed in a study of cytomegalovirus exposure and HLA in healthy donors. V gave up 5 bases and J gave up 5 bases; unmatched junction bases: 8. Germline values: CDR1 LNHDA, CDR2 SQIVND (reference sequence). The CDR3 is 14 residues long. In this sample, this clone turned up once. The PCR ran on 60 Vbeta and 13 Jbeta primers. Method: immunoSEQ multiplex PCR; TCRdb's copy keeps in-frame clones and lacks some. This table has about 190,000 clones, 84% appearing once. Input material: PBMCs. The clonotype originates from a boy aged 5-17 years in good health and CMV-seronegative. This chain connects TRBV19 to TRBJ2-5; 7 bases match TRBD1. Here the CDR3 reads CASSPTLRGETQYF. In DNA form, the CDR3 reads TGTGCCAGTAGTCCCACACTCAGGGGGGAGACCCAGTACTTC.